Detailed here is one T cell receptor beta chain. Its antigen is not known. This sample was taken from a study of tumor and adjacent non-tumor tissue in lung cancer. Study-wide context: There were 11 to 12 adenocarcinoma, a couple of squamous cell carcinoma and 1 small cell lung cancer cases.

A modified ARM-PCR protocol with three rounds of nested PCR amplified TCRbeta. TCRdb independently ran MiXCR on the multiplex PCR reads; one entry per CDR3 protein. The top ten clones hold around 30% of a sample with 98,000 or so distinct CDR3 sequences, 80% of them seen once. No cell sorting was done before RNA was extracted from the tissue. More than 3 cm separated this lung sample from the edge of the tumor. With V trimmed by 0 bases and J by 7 bases, 11 bases remained unmatched. This CDR3 has 17 amino acids. Germline V gene sequence: CDR1 LNHNV, CDR2 YYDKDF (reference sequence). Study observations and caveats: Normal lung showed higher cumulative top 100 clone frequency than tumor.

The clonotype originates from a man aged 55 to 70 with small cell lung cancer. Material: distant non-tumor lung tissue. This sequence joins TRBV15 and TRBJ2-1; 8 bases are a match to TRBD2. The CDR3 bases are TGTGCCACCAGCAGAGAGAAGAGGCTAGCGGGTTATAATGAGCAGTTCTTC. It translates to CATSREKRLAGYNEQFF. The full variable domain, with the rest looked up from reference TRBV15 and TRBJ2-1, is DAMVIQNPRYQVTQFGKPVTLSCSQTLNHNVMYWYQQKSSQAPKLLFHYYDKDFNNEADTPDNFQSRRPNTSFCFLDIRSPGLGDTAMYLCATSREKRLAGYNEQFFGPGTRLTVL.